The rows below give T cell receptor beta chains drawn from one sample of a study of graft-versus-host responses after intestinal transplantation. Generated by immunoSEQ multiplex PCR, the TCRdb table keeps only in-frame clones and is missing some. In the table there are some 9,800 clones, 91% of which are singletons. Sequenced here: PBMCs, sampled roughly 46 days after intestinal transplant. These receptors were obtained from a human patient who received an intestinal transplant, so some T cells may come from the graft donor. CDR3s include the opening cysteine and the closing phenylalanine or tryptophan. The D gene is left open where the match is weak. For some rows the clone size is stated as once, few or many, or as a class when expanded; others skip it.

CDR3nt: TGTGCCAGCAGTTTGGGGACAGGGTCTAACTATGGCTACACCTTC
CDR3aa: CASSLGTGSNYGYTF
abundance: -
d_gene: TRBD1
v_gene: TRBV6-5
j_gene: TRBJ1-2
len: 15

CDR3nt: TGTGCCAGCAGTTTATCGATCCCCGACTCCTACGAGCAGTACTTC
CDR3aa: CASSLSIPDSYEQYF
abundance: -
d_gene: -
v_gene: TRBV27
j_gene: TRBJ2-7
len: 15

CDR3nt: TGCGCCAGCAGCTTGCGGGCATCCAACGCATACGAGCAGTACTTC
CDR3aa: CASSLRASNAYEQYF
abundance: -
d_gene: -
v_gene: TRBV5-1
j_gene: TRBJ2-7
len: 15

CDR3nt: TGTGCCAGCTGGTCCAGGGGGAACGATTTTGAAAAACTGTTTTTT
CDR3aa: CASWSRGNDFEKLFF
abundance: -
d_gene: TRBD1
v_gene: TRBV28
j_gene: TRBJ1-4
len: 15

CDR3nt: TGTGCCAGCAGCCACCTCGGACAGTTCGCCGCGGATACGCAGTATTTT
CDR3aa: CASSHLGQFAADTQYF
abundance: -
d_gene: -
v_gene: TRBV6-6
j_gene: TRBJ2-3
len: 16

CDR3nt: TGTGCCTGGAGAAAGGACAGAAACTACGAGCAGTACTTC
CDR3aa: CAWRKDRNYEQYF
abundance: -
d_gene: -
v_gene: TRBV30
j_gene: TRBJ2-7
len: 13

CDR3nt: TGTGCCAGCAGCTTGGACCGGGCCACCGGGGAGCTGTTTTTT
CDR3aa: CASSLDRATGELFF
abundance: -
d_gene: -
v_gene: TRBV5-5
j_gene: TRBJ2-2
len: 14

CDR3nt: TGTGCCATCAGTGAGTGGGTCCGCGGGGAGCTGTTTTTT
CDR3aa: CAISEWVRGELFF
abundance: once
d_gene: -
v_gene: TRBV10-3
j_gene: TRBJ2-2
len: 13

CDR3nt: TGCAGCGTCGGTTCGCGGCTGGGGAACACTGAAGCTTTCTTT
CDR3aa: CSVGSRLGNTEAFF
abundance: -
d_gene: -
v_gene: TRBV29-1
j_gene: TRBJ1-1
len: 14

CDR3nt: TGTGCCATCAGTCCGGACACTAGGGACACAGATACGCAGTATTTT
CDR3aa: CAISPDTRDTDTQYF
abundance: -
d_gene: -
v_gene: TRBV10-3
j_gene: TRBJ2-3
len: 15

CDR3nt: TGTGCCAGCAGTGAGGGGGGAGGCTCCTACAATGAGCAGTTCTTC
CDR3aa: CASSEGGGSYNEQFF
abundance: -
d_gene: -
v_gene: TRBV25-1
j_gene: TRBJ2-1
len: 15

CDR3nt: TGTGCCAGCAGCGGAGACGGACAGGGGTACAATGAGCAGTTCTTC
CDR3aa: CASSGDGQGYNEQFF
abundance: -
d_gene: TRBD1
v_gene: TRBV9
j_gene: TRBJ2-1
len: 15

CDR3nt: TGTGCCAGCAGCTTATACGGTCCCAAGTGGTTCAAAAACATTCAGTACTTC
CDR3aa: CASSLYGPKWFKNIQYF
abundance: -
d_gene: -
v_gene: TRBV7-9
j_gene: TRBJ2-4
len: 17

CDR3nt: TGTGCCAGTAGTACCTGGGACGGAGGGCCTAACACAGATACGCAGTATTTT
CDR3aa: CASSTWDGGPNTDTQYF
abundance: -
d_gene: -
v_gene: TRBV19
j_gene: TRBJ2-3
len: 17

CDR3nt: TGTGCCTGGAATGGCTTGGGTTCTGAGACCCAGTACTTC
CDR3aa: CAWNGLGSETQYF
abundance: few
d_gene: -
v_gene: TRBV30
j_gene: TRBJ2-5
len: 13

CDR3nt: TGTGCCAGCAGCCCACAGGCAGGCAATCAGCCCCAGCATTTT
CDR3aa: CASSPQAGNQPQHF
abundance: -
d_gene: -
v_gene: TRBV6-5
j_gene: TRBJ1-5
len: 14

CDR3nt: TGTGCCAGCAGTCCAACAGGGTCACCAACGTACTATGGCTACACCTTC
CDR3aa: CASSPTGSPTYYGYTF
abundance: -
d_gene: -
v_gene: TRBV27
j_gene: TRBJ1-2
len: 16

CDR3nt: TGCGCCAGCAGCGGGTGGGACCAGAACCGAAAGACCTATGGCTACACCTTC
CDR3aa: CASSGWDQNRKTYGYTF
abundance: -
d_gene: -
v_gene: TRBV4-1
j_gene: TRBJ1-2
len: 17

CDR3nt: TGTGCCGTCCCTGGGACAGGGAGGACCGGGGAGCTGTTTTTT
CDR3aa: CAVPGTGRTGELFF
abundance: -
d_gene: TRBD1
v_gene: TRBV7-6
j_gene: TRBJ2-2
len: 14

CDR3nt: TGTGCCAGCACCCCGATGGGCCGAATTTATGGCTACACCTTC
CDR3aa: CASTPMGRIYGYTF
abundance: -
d_gene: -
v_gene: TRBV25-1
j_gene: TRBJ1-2
len: 14

CDR3nt: TGTGCCAGCAGCCAAGAACCAGGGAGGGTTTGTGGCTACACCTTC
CDR3aa: CASSQEPGRVCGYTF
abundance: -
d_gene: -
v_gene: TRBV14
j_gene: TRBJ1-2
len: 15

CDR3nt: TGTGCCAGCAGCCCAGGGGGACAAGAGACCCAGTACTTC
CDR3aa: CASSPGGQETQYF
abundance: -
d_gene: TRBD1
v_gene: TRBV14
j_gene: TRBJ2-5
len: 13

CDR3nt: TGTGCCAGCAGTGACTCGCGACTAGCGGGGGACGATGAGCAGTTCTTC
CDR3aa: CASSDSRLAGDDEQFF
abundance: once
d_gene: TRBD2
v_gene: TRBV6-4
j_gene: TRBJ2-1
len: 16

CDR3nt: TGTGCCACCGGGGTTCAAGAGACCCAGTACTTC
CDR3aa: CATGVQETQYF
abundance: -
d_gene: -
v_gene: TRBV28
j_gene: TRBJ2-5
len: 11

CDR3nt: TGTGCCAGCAGCTTAGGGGAGACAGGGCAGAATGAAAAACTGTTTTTT
CDR3aa: CASSLGETGQNEKLFF
abundance: once
d_gene: TRBD1
v_gene: TRBV7-9
j_gene: TRBJ1-4
len: 16

CDR3nt: TGTGCCAGCAGCCCCGGGACTAGCGGGGCCCCGTCGTATTTT
CDR3aa: CASSPGTSGAPSYF
abundance: -
d_gene: TRBD2
v_gene: TRBV11-3
j_gene: TRBJ2-3
len: 14

CDR3nt: TGCGCCAGCAGCCAAGAAGGGGGGAATCAGCCCCAGCATTTT
CDR3aa: CASSQEGGNQPQHF
abundance: -
d_gene: -
v_gene: TRBV4-1
j_gene: TRBJ1-5
len: 14

CDR3nt: TGTGCCAGCAGATTAGGCCCGGGACTAGGGGTCGAGCAGTACTTC
CDR3aa: CASRLGPGLGVEQYF
abundance: -
d_gene: TRBD2
v_gene: TRBV11-2
j_gene: TRBJ2-7
len: 15

CDR3nt: TGTGCCAGCAGTCCCCAGAGTTCCAAGATCTACGAGCAGTACTTC
CDR3aa: CASSPQSSKIYEQYF
abundance: -
d_gene: -
v_gene: TRBV28
j_gene: TRBJ2-7
len: 15

CDR3nt: TGTGCCAGCAGCTTAGGCCGGGACAGCTTATCTAACTATGGCTACACCTTC
CDR3aa: CASSLGRDSLSNYGYTF
abundance: -
d_gene: TRBD1
v_gene: TRBV7-9
j_gene: TRBJ1-2
len: 17

CDR3nt: TGTGCCACCAGCAGCGAGCGACGGCGGGGGGGTGTTAACGAGCAGTACTTC
CDR3aa: CATSSERRRGGVNEQYF
abundance: -
d_gene: TRBD2
v_gene: TRBV15
j_gene: TRBJ2-7
len: 17